This TCR beta chain was recorded in a study of T cell repertoires in aging, cancer and after chemotherapy. Broader study findings: Rebound thymic output was suggested by rising median generation probability during chemotherapy in each cancer cohort.

This clonotype is medium-sized. As yet, its antigen is unknown. Peripheral blood genomic DNA, not sorted cells or RNA, was the template. Rearranged V-D-J TRB sequences were amplified with a mixed TRB-A/B primer pool. TCRdb processed the multiplex PCR reads anew with MiXCR; each CDR3 protein has one entry. Here the sample spans 1,500 to 2,000 distinct CDR3 sequences, around 20% being singletons. Germline V lookup: CDR1 SGHRS, CDR2 YFSETQ. The CDR3 covers 15 residues. Between the trimmed V and J ends, which lost 4 bases and 3 bases, there was a span of 15 bases. This clonotype was obtained from a human donor with a blood cancer. Specimen: blood. The J gene is TRBJ2-3, the V gene TRBV5-1, with D perhaps given as TRBD1 or TRBD2 (5 bases each). CDR3 in amino acids: CASSADGGGTDTQYF. CDR3 coding DNA: TGCGCCAGCAGCGCGGATGGGGGTGGGACAGATACGCAGTATTTT.